One TCR beta chain is described in this entry. The sample comes from a study of blood T cell repertoires in COVID-19. Sequencing was performed with immunoSEQ multiplex PCR; in TCRdb, only in-frame clones are kept and a portion is missing. Of 120,000 to 150,000 clones in the sample, roughly 87% are singletons; the top ten hold 0.9% to 0.95%. Germline V gene lookup returns CDR1 SQVTM and CDR2 ANQGSEA. This CDR3 spans 15 amino acids. The ends lost 4 bases at V and 0 bases at J; junction bases unmatched: 2. Sequencing used peripheral blood. This rearrangement joins TRBV29-1 to TRBJ2-6; TRBD1 matches 8 bases. The TCR originated in a woman in her forties or fifties with acute or convalescent COVID-19. CDR3 region: CSVGQGNSGANVLTF. The DNA for the CDR3 is TGCAGCGTTGGACAGGGGAACTCTGGGGCCAACGTCCTGACTTTC. The full variable domain, with the rest looked up from reference TRBV29-1 and TRBJ2-6, is SAVISQKPSRDICQRGTSLTIQCQVDSQVTMMFWYRQQPGQSLTLIATANQGSEATYESGFVIDKFPISRPNLTFSTLTVSNMSPEDSSIYLCSVGQGNSGANVLTFGAGSRLTVL.